This T cell receptor (beta chain) was obtained from a study of shared clonotypes between healthy human individuals. Per the germline V gene, CDR1 is SGDLS and CDR2 is YYNGEE. The CDR3 runs 15 residues. J was trimmed by 6 bases and V by 0 bases; bases with no gene match: 9. Produced via immunoSEQ multiplex PCR; TCRdb's table is partial and in-frame only. This table has about 980,000 clones, around three quarters appearing once. This clone came up a few times. What it recognizes is unknown. Study findings and constraints: Larger estimated richness was generally seen in naive subsets than in memory subsets.

Source material: memory CD4+ T cells sorted from blood. Subset in this sample: CD45RA-negative fraction. This chain uses TRBV9 with TRBJ2-7; the match to TRBD2 covers 7 bases. This TCR came from a young man in good health. The CDR3 nucleotides read TGTGCCAGCAGCGTAGGAGGCCGGGGGAGGGTCGAGCAGTACTTC. Encoded protein: CASSVGGRGRVEQYF.